These 9 T cell receptor beta chains were all obtained from the same sample, sequenced in a study of T cells after yellow fever vaccination. Each CDR3 protein is one row after TCRdb ran MiXCR on the 5' RACE reads. The table lists just under 600,000 distinct CDR3 sequences, approximately 15% of them singletons. The sequencing here drew on PBMCs, taken on the day of the yellow fever booster vaccination. The receptors originated from a man between 25 and 39 years old who received the YFV17D yellow fever vaccine.

CDR3 sequence (DNA): TGTGCCAGCAGCCAAGATCTGGTTTGGGGCACTGAAGCTTTCTTT. Amino acids: CASSQDLVWGTEAFF. The V gene is TRBV3-1, the J gene TRBJ1-1; no definite D call. The V end was cut by 0 bases, the J end by 4 bases, with 12 bases between. Germline CDR1 reads LGHDT; CDR2 reads YNNKEL (reference sequence). The CDR3 consists of 15 residues.

V is TRBV13 and J is TRBJ2-3; 14 bases line up with TRBD2. There are 17 residues in the CDR3. Germline values: CDR1 PRHDT, CDR2 FYEKMQ (reference sequence). The V gene end was trimmed by 10 bases and the J gene end by 3 bases; junction bases not matched to a gene: 12. The CDR3 DNA reads as TGTGCCACGATTATTGGGACTAGCGGGAGTAGGACAGATACGCAGTATTTT. Translation: CATIIGTSGSRTDTQYF.

This clonotype was seen a handful of times. The chain carries TRBV12-3 or TRBV12-4 and TRBJ2-1; 11 nucleotides match TRBD2. The J segment lost 4 bases and the V segment lost 4 bases, leaving 3 bases of the junction unmatched. CDR3 length: 15 amino acids. The CDR3 coding sequence is TGTGCCAGCAGTTGGGGACTAGCGGCGTACAATGAGCAGTTCTTC. It translates to CASSWGLAAYNEQFF.

This chain joins TRBV28 and TRBJ2-7; TRBD2 matches 8 bases. Germline CDR1 and CDR2: MDHEN and SYDVKM. V shed 2 bases and J 5 bases; nucleotides not matched to a gene: 5. CDR3 length: 14 amino acids. CDR3 sequence: CASSLSGSRDEQYF. As DNA, the CDR3 is TGTGCCAGCAGTTTAAGCGGGAGTCGGGACGAGCAGTACTTC.

This clonotype was picked up a small number of times. This chain joins TRBV5-1 and TRBJ2-3; 11 bases are a match to TRBD2. The length of the CDR3 is 17 residues. CDR1 is SGHRS, CDR2 YFSETQ, per germline. With 0 bases clipped from V and 2 bases from J, the junction kept 5 bases outside the gene matches. CDR3 amino acids: CASSLGLAGGNTDTQYF. The CDR3 coding sequence is TGCGCCAGCAGCTTGGGTCTAGCGGGAGGAAACACAGATACGCAGTATTTT.

This chain connects TRBV9 to TRBJ2-1; D remains unclear. CDR1 is SGDLS, CDR2 YYNGEE, per germline. Between the trimmed V and J ends, which lost 0 bases and 1 base, there was a span of 11 bases. CDR3 length: 16 amino acids. The CDR3 bases are TGTGCCAGCAGCGTAGCGAGACGAGCTTCCTACAATGAGCAGTTCTTC. This encodes CASSVARRASYNEQFF.

J is TRBJ2-1 and V is TRBV20-1; 7 nucleotides line up with TRBD2. This CDR3 has 17 amino acids. J was trimmed by 3 bases and V by 1 base; bases with no gene match: 12. The germline gives CDR1 DFQATT, CDR2 SNEGSKA (reference sequence). CDR3 sequence: CSARVLEGTGGYNEQFF. The CDR3 bases are TGCAGTGCTAGAGTTCTAGAGGGGACGGGGGGCTACAATGAGCAGTTCTTC.

The rearrangement joins TRBV9 to TRBJ2-5; possible D gene TRBD2, 6 bases. V was clipped by 0 bases and J by 5 bases, with 14 bases between them. Germline-derived CDR1 and CDR2 are SGDLS and YYNGEE. The CDR3 consists of 15 residues. CDR3 sequence reads: CASSVGLDFYETQYF. Here the CDR3 DNA reads TGTGCCAGCAGCGTAGGACTAGATTTTTACGAGACCCAGTACTTC.

The chain links TRBV5-1 to TRBJ1-1, with D unclear. Germline V lookup: CDR1 SGHRS, CDR2 YFSETQ. Deletions cut 4 bases from V and 4 bases from J, with 20 bases between. CDR3 length: 16 residues. CDR3 loop: CASSQSNLGGGTEAFF. The CDR3 coding sequence is TGCGCCAGCAGCCAGAGTAACCTGGGAGGCGGCACTGAAGCTTTCTTT.